This TCR beta chain is from a study of regulatory T cells in long-lasting Graves disease. The study's findings and limits: Among persistent patients, a larger number of public clonotypes were shared (about 3,000) than among newly diagnosed patients (roughly 910). Less diverse TCR repertoires were seen in persistent Graves' patients than in newly diagnosed ones. Since the sample size was small, accuracy may have been reduced.

Time point given: persistent/refractory GD, antithyroid drugs over 5 years with positive TRAb. RNA isolated from PBMCs was used to make the TCR library. An endocrinology unit in Xi'an, China, supplied the patients. Many counts were recorded for this clonotype. Antigen unknown. Investigators prepared the TCR beta libraries by applying iRepertoire HTBI primers and Arm-PCR of CDR3 regions. TCRdb ran MiXCR on the multiplex PCR reads and lists one entry per CDR3 protein. The table records 300,000 to 500,000 distinct CDR3 sequences, around 21% of them present only once. This CDR3 has 15 amino acids. V was trimmed by 5 bases and J by 1 base, leaving 9 bases between them. Germline loops: CDR1 SGHVS, CDR2 FNYEAQ.

The genes are TRBV7-6 and TRBJ2-6, with D unresolved. The clonotype was recovered from a female donor with Graves disease. The source was peripheral blood mononuclear cells (PBMCs), collected when the disease was refractory, from a patient treated with antithyroid drugs. CDR3 nucleotide sequence: TGTGCCAGCAGCCCCATTGGATCTGGGGCCAACGTCCTGACTTTC. Translating it yields CASSPIGSGANVLTF.